A single sample is the source of the 27 T cell receptor beta chains below, sequenced in a study of cytomegalovirus exposure and HLA in healthy donors. Primers included in the PCR were 60 Vbeta and 13 Jbeta primers. Measured with immunoSEQ multiplex PCR; TCRdb has only the in-frame clones, and not every one. The sample lists about 110,000 clones, nearly 80% occurring once. The sequenced sample was PBMCs. The receptors derive from a woman aged 25 to 39 in good health and CMV-seronegative.

V and J are TRBV6-8 and TRBJ1-3; TRBD1 is a possible D gene (5 bases). The CDR3 consists of 15 residues. With 1 base removed from V and 3 bases from J, the gap between germline ends came to 10 bases. Germline CDR1 is MNHGY and CDR2 is SAAAGT. CDR3 sequence reads: CASSYWGVYGNTIYF. Written as DNA, the CDR3 is TGTGCCAGCAGTTACTGGGGGGTATATGGAAACACCATATATTTT.

The genes are TRBV2 and TRBJ2-1; 9 bases match TRBD1. From germline, CDR1 is SNHLY and CDR2 FYNNEI. The CDR3 sequence is 15 residues long. V lost 4 bases and J lost 3; bases outside the gene matches: 4. The CDR3 region has the DNA TGTGCCAGCAGTGCCGGGACAGGGATCTACAATGAGCAGTTCTTC. This sequence encodes CASSAGTGIYNEQFF.

This clone has a handful of counts. The rearrangement uses TRBV30 and TRBJ2-6; 8 bases are shared with TRBD1. Germline loops: CDR1 GTSNPN, CDR2 SVGIG (reference sequence). J lost 1 base, V lost 4 bases, and 9 bases had no gene match. The CDR3 loop spans 17 amino acids. The CDR3 DNA reads as TGTGCCTGGAACGCGGACAGGGTTGTATCTGGGGCCAACGTCCTGACTTTC. Translation gives CAWNADRVVSGANVLTF.

The chain couples TRBV5-8 to TRBJ1-1; no clear D. The germline V and J ends were trimmed by 0 bases and 7 bases, with 7 bases remaining between them. Germline lookup yields CDR1 SGHTS and CDR2 YDEGEE. This CDR3 spans 12 amino acids. The CDR3 reads CASSLAQFEAFF. The CDR3 coding sequence is TGTGCCAGCAGCTTGGCTCAGTTTGAAGCTTTCTTT.

This clone has only one observation. The chain employs TRBV11-2 and TRBJ2-7; 10 bases align to TRBD2. The CDR3 is 15 residues long. V dropped 2 bases and J dropped 7; count of bases not matched to a gene: 8. The germline V gene encodes CDR1 SGHAT and CDR2 FQNNGV. The CDR3 coding sequence is TGTGCCAGCAGCTTAAGGGCTAGCGGGAGAGATGAGCAGTACTTC. Its protein product is CASSLRASGRDEQYF.

The table lists this clone with a count of one. This rearrangement joins TRBV20-1 to TRBJ1-2; 7 bases are a match to TRBD1. The CDR3 loop spans 11 amino acids. V dropped 5 bases and J dropped 8; count of bases not matched to a gene: 5. Germline V gene lookup returns CDR1 DFQATT and CDR2 SNEGSKA (reference sequence). The CDR3 region is CSALTGNGYTF. The CDR3 coding sequence is TGCAGTGCTCTGACAGGGAACGGCTACACCTTC.

There are a few counts of this clone. The chain recombines TRBV5-1 with TRBJ2-7, with D tentatively TRBD2 (6 bases). The CDR3 contains 15 residues. V gave up 0 bases and J gave up 3 bases, with 13 bases separating them. Germline CDR1 is SGHRS and CDR2 is YFSETQ. The CDR3 region is CASSLEMGGDYEQYF. In DNA form, the CDR3 reads TGCGCCAGCAGCTTGGAAATGGGGGGTGACTACGAGCAGTACTTC.

The table lists this clone with a few counts. V gene TRBV11-2 combines with J gene TRBJ2-1; TRBD2 matches at 11 bases. Germline CDR1 and CDR2: SGHAT and FQNNGV. Trimming removed 4 bases from V and 5 bases from J; junction bases left unmatched: 7. There are 16 residues in the CDR3. In nucleotides, the CDR3 is TGTGCCAGCAGCTCCGCCGGGACTAGCGGCAACAATGAGCAGTTCTTC. Its protein is CASSSAGTSGNNEQFF.

The rearrangement links TRBV14 to TRBJ2-7; 10 positions agree with TRBD1. The germline CDR1 and CDR2 sequences are SGHDN and FVKESK. The CDR3 contains 15 residues. With 1 base clipped from V and 4 bases from J, the junction kept 4 bases outside the gene matches. CDR3 residues: CASSQVDRGLYEQYF. The CDR3 nucleotides are TGTGCCAGCAGCCAAGTAGACAGGGGGCTATACGAGCAGTACTTC. The whole variable domain, remainder taken from reference TRBV14 and TRBJ2-7, is EAGVTQFPSHSVIEKGQTVTLRCDPISGHDNLYWYRRVMGKEIKFLLHFVKESKQDESGMPNNRFLAERTGGTYSTLKVQPAELEDSGVYFCASSQVDRGLYEQYFGPGTRLTVT.

The chain links TRBV18 to TRBJ1-5, with unresolved D. The CDR3 covers 15 residues. V was shortened by 1 base and J by 3 bases, with 10 bases between the two germline ends. Germline CDR1 KGHSH, CDR2 LQKENI. The CDR3 DNA reads TGTGCCAGCTCACCACGCCAGAACGACAATCAGCCCCAGCATTTT. This gives the protein CASSPRQNDNQPQHF.

A single count supports this clone. The V and J genes are TRBV4-2 and TRBJ1-1; possible D gene TRBD1, 6 bases. The CDR3 has 16 residues. Germline loops: CDR1 LGHNA, CDR2 YNFKEQ. V shed 3 bases and J shed 3 bases, with 17 bases lying between them. CDR3 sequence: CASSHLGGGGHTEAFF. The CDR3 coding sequence is TGTGCCAGCAGCCACCTCGGAGGGGGGGGGCACACTGAAGCTTTCTTT.

This sequence joins TRBV7-2 and TRBJ2-7; TRBD1 matches at 10 bases. CDR1 is SGHTA and CDR2 is FQGNSA in the germline V gene. The CDR3 length is 16 residues. Germline trimming cut 5 bases from V and 2 bases from J; bases unmatched to any gene: 9. The CDR3 nucleotides are TGTGCCAGCAGCGCAAGTTCCGGGACAGGGGCCTACGAGCAGTACTTC. This codes for CASSASSGTGAYEQYF.

Points on this clone: Other DNA variants within this sample encode the same CDR3. The V gene is TRBV4-1, the J gene TRBJ2-5; D is unresolved. This CDR3 is built from 13 residues. Per the germline V gene, CDR1 is MGHRA and CDR2 is YSYEKL. V was cut by 1 base and J by 2 bases, with 5 bases left in between. The CDR3 DNA sequence: TGCGCCAGCAGCCAAGGCCGGCAAGAGACCCAGTACTTC. Protein: CASSQGRQETQYF.

The V and J genes are TRBV28 and TRBJ2-3; 7 bases are shared with TRBD1. The V and J ends lost 6 bases and 8 bases, in that order; junction bases with no gene match: 14. From germline, CDR1 is MDHEN and CDR2 SYDVKM. The CDR3 spans 15 residues. The CDR3 coding sequence is TGTGCCAGCAGCCTTCCGGGACAGCTAAAGGCTACGCAGTATTTT. The encoded protein is CASSLPGQLKATQYF.

CDR3 loop: CASSLYPGVGDTQYF. The CDR3 region has the DNA TGTGCCAGCAGTCTCTACCCCGGGGTCGGAGATACGCAGTATTTT. This chain links TRBV2 with TRBJ2-3; possible D gene TRBD2, 5 bases. V was clipped by 5 bases and J by 5 bases, with 17 bases between them. CDR1 and CDR2 (germline): SNHLY, FYNNEI. This CDR3 spans 15 amino acids.

This clone was seen a few times. The genes are TRBV5-1 and TRBJ1-1; D is unclear. The germline V and J ends were trimmed by 0 bases and 5 bases, with 8 bases remaining between them. Germline CDR1 is SGHRS and CDR2 is YFSETQ. This CDR3 has 13 residues. The CDR3 sequence is CASSLGGSTEAFF. Written as DNA, the CDR3 is TGCGCCAGCAGCTTGGGCGGTTCAACTGAAGCTTTCTTT.

This chain links TRBV6-1 with TRBJ2-5, with TRBD1 identical over 7 bases. This CDR3 comprises 14 residues. The V segment lost 6 bases and the J segment 5 bases; nucleotides outside the gene matches: 9. Germline V gene lookup returns CDR1 MNHNS and CDR2 SASEGT. CDR3 residues: CASRQTGIGETQYF. CDR3 nucleotide sequence: TGTGCCAGCAGGCAGACAGGGATTGGGGAGACCCAGTACTTC.

CDR3 bases: TGCGCCAGCAGCCAAGATCCTAGCGGGGGCACAGATACGCAGTATTTT. Translation gives CASSQDPSGGTDTQYF. The chain joins TRBV4-1 to TRBJ2-3; 9 positions agree with TRBD2. Germline CDR1 is MGHRA and CDR2 is YSYEKL. The CDR3 consists of 16 residues. The V gene end was trimmed by 0 bases and the J gene end by 1 base; junction bases not matched to a gene: 2.

This chain connects TRBV4-1 to TRBJ1-1; unclear D gene. V was cut by 3 bases and J by 10 bases, with 12 bases left in between. This CDR3 comprises 12 residues. Germline V gives CDR1 MGHRA, CDR2 YSYEKL. This chain's CDR3 is CASSHAMSGAFF. CDR3 nucleotide sequence: TGCGCCAGCAGCCATGCAATGTCGGGAGCTTTCTTT.

This chain links TRBV9 with TRBJ2-5; unclear D gene. Germline V gives CDR1 SGDLS, CDR2 YYNGEE. Trimming pared 0 bases from V and 5 bases from J, leaving 11 bases between. This CDR3 region has 14 residues. The chain's CDR3 is CASSVGGAYETQYF. CDR3 bases: TGTGCCAGCAGCGTAGGAGGAGCATATGAGACCCAGTACTTC.

The genes are TRBV5-6 and TRBJ2-7, with 8 bases matching TRBD2. CDR1 and CDR2 (germline): SGHDT, YYEEEE. The CDR3 consists of 13 residues. V lost 3 bases and J lost 2; bases outside the gene matches: 1. The CDR3 DNA sequence: TGTGCCAGCAGCTCAGCGGGGGCCTACGAGCAGTACTTC. It encodes CASSSAGAYEQYF.

This clone was detected once. CDR3 nucleotide sequence: TGCGCCAGCAGCCAGGACAGTTACAATCAGCCCCAGCATTTT. Its translation: CASSQDSYNQPQHF. The J gene is TRBJ1-5, the V gene TRBV4-3; a weak D match, TRBD1 (6 bases). Germline CDR1 and CDR2: LGHNA and YSLEER. The CDR3 contains 14 residues. V lost 3 bases and J 3 bases, leaving 9 bases between the germline ends.

V usage is TRBV30 and J usage is TRBJ2-2; 8 bases are shared with TRBD1. Germline V lookup: CDR1 GTSNPN, CDR2 SVGIG (reference sequence). The trim removed 5 bases at V and 7 bases at J, leaving 6 bases unmatched. CDR3 length: 13 residues. Here the CDR3 reads CAWGQGLGGELFF. The CDR3 bases are TGTGCCTGGGGACAGGGTTTAGGCGGGGAGCTGTTTTTT.

The chain joins TRBV7-9 to TRBJ2-3; D perhaps matches TRBD1 (6 bases). Germline CDR1 SEHNR, CDR2 FQNEAQ (reference sequence). V was trimmed by 4 bases and J by 3 bases, leaving 14 bases between them. The CDR3 consists of 15 residues. CDR3 in DNA: TGTGCCAGCAGCTCCAACAGGGCGCGGACAGATACGCAGTATTTT. Its translation: CASSSNRARTDTQYF.

A few counts support this clone. V is TRBV11-2 and J is TRBJ1-3; D is unresolved. From germline, CDR1 is SGHAT and CDR2 FQNNGV. V shed 5 bases and J shed 0 bases, with 11 bases lying between them. This CDR3 comprises 15 residues. In DNA form, the CDR3 reads TGTGCCAGCAGCCCCGTAGGGAGCTCTGGAAACACCATATATTTT. As protein: CASSPVGSSGNTIYF.

The chain is built from TRBV7-9 and TRBJ2-7, with TRBD1 matching over 10 bases. The length of the CDR3 is 15 residues. V shed 4 bases, J shed 3 bases, and the junction held 6 bases outside the gene matches. The germline V gene has CDR1 SEHNR and CDR2 FQNEAQ (reference sequence). The CDR3 spells CASSSSRTGGYEQYF. CDR3 sequence (DNA): TGTGCCAGCAGCTCAAGTCGGACAGGGGGCTACGAGCAGTACTTC.

This rearrangement joins TRBV7-2 to TRBJ1-2, with D hard to call. With 5 bases removed from V and 7 bases from J, the gap between germline ends came to 8 bases. The CDR3 loop spans 11 amino acids. Germline V CDR1 and CDR2: SGHTA, FQGNSA. This chain's CDR3 is CASSPLGGYTF. DNA for the CDR3: TGTGCCAGCAGCCCACTCGGTGGCTACACCTTC.